This T cell receptor beta chain appears in the sequencing data of a study of cytomegalovirus exposure and HLA in healthy donors. The study's findings and limits: Published work reported that the classifier diagnosed cytomegalovirus status with high specificity and sensitivity. The finding came from a later analysis; first-cohort TCR clusters tended to co-occur in the roughly 120 validation repertoires. TCR sequences were mostly rare, though some public TCRs occurred in many donors.

Deletions cut 6 bases from V and 4 bases from J, with 12 bases between. The CDR3 has 14 residues. Per germline, CDR1 PRHDT and CDR2 FYEKMQ (reference sequence). Measured with immunoSEQ multiplex PCR; TCRdb has only the in-frame clones, and not every one. The table lists more than 95,000 clones, roughly 95% of them singletons. Of note for this clone: Its antigen is still unknown.

This TCR derives from a young man in good health and CMV-seronegative. The chain employs TRBV13 and TRBJ2-2; D is ambiguous. Sequencing was carried out using PBMCs. The CDR3 is CASSLNTGTGELFF. DNA for the CDR3: TGTGCCAGCAGTCTTAACACGGGCACCGGGGAGCTGTTTTTT. Using reference TRBV13 and TRBJ2-2 for the parts outside the CDR3, the full variable domain is AAGVIQSPRHLIKEKRETATLKCYPIPRHDTVYWYQQGPGQDPQFLISFYEKMQSDKGSIPDRFSAQQFSDYHSELNMSSLELGDSALYFCASSLNTGTGELFFGEGSRLTVL.